These 25 T cell receptor beta chains originate from one sample sequenced in a study of OX40 agonist ivuxolimab in advanced cancers. This table comes from immunoSEQ multiplex PCR, and its TCRdb copy is limited to in-frame clones, with some not included. The sample lists tens of thousands of clones, about nine tenths occurring once. Sequenced here: CD4+ or CD8+ T cells sorted from blood, sampled in a trial of the OX40 agonist ivuxolimab. The receptors shown here come from an adult with an advanced solid tumor such as melanoma, head and neck, liver or kidney cancer.

The V and J genes are TRBV5-5 and TRBJ2-1, with unresolved D. This CDR3 has 12 amino acids. Trimming stripped 4 bases from V and 7 bases from J, with 9 bases between. Per the germline V gene, CDR1 is SGHKS and CDR2 is YYEKEE (reference sequence). Written as DNA, the CDR3 is TGTGCCAGCAGCCCGAGTATGAATGAGCAGTTCTTC. Translated: CASSPSMNEQFF.

The chain has TRBV5-1 and TRBJ2-7; 8 positions match TRBD1. With V trimmed by 3 bases and J by 2 bases, 4 bases remained unmatched. In germline, CDR1 is SGHRS, CDR2 YFSETQ. The CDR3 is made up of 14 amino acids. The CDR3 is CASSWGQVPYEQYF. The DNA for the CDR3 is TGCGCCAGCAGCTGGGGACAGGTCCCCTACGAGCAGTACTTC.

V and J are TRBV30 and TRBJ2-1, with 9 bases identical to TRBD2. The length of the CDR3 is 16 residues. Germline CDR1 and CDR2: GTSNPN and SVGIG (reference sequence). The V gene end was trimmed by 6 bases and the J gene end by 4 bases; junction bases not matched to a gene: 13. This chain's CDR3 is CACCGAGGRGYNEQFF. In DNA form, the CDR3 reads TGTGCCTGCTGTGGAGCGGGAGGACGGGGTTACAATGAGCAGTTCTTC.

The CDR3 region has the DNA TGTGCCAGCAGACTCCAAGGCGGGGAGCTGTTTTTT. As protein: CASRLQGGELFF. The chain has TRBV28 and TRBJ2-2; no definite D call. Germline assignment: CDR1 MDHEN and CDR2 SYDVKM. V lost 6 bases and J 7 bases, leaving 9 bases between the germline ends. This CDR3 contains 12 residues.

The chain recombines TRBV20-1 with TRBJ2-5; D possibly corresponds to TRBD1 (5 bases). The ends were cut back, 8 bases at V and 2 bases at J, with 9 bases in the middle. Germline CDR1 DFQATT, CDR2 SNEGSKA (reference sequence). This CDR3 has 11 residues. The CDR3 coding sequence is TGCAGTTTTCAGGGACAAGAGACCCAGTACTTC. This translates into CSFQGQETQYF.

This clone has just one count. This chain connects TRBV11-2 to TRBJ2-7, with D perhaps matching TRBD2 (5 bases). The ends were cut back, 1 base at V and 12 bases at J, with 16 bases in the middle. The CDR3 has 13 amino acids. Germline CDR1 reads SGHAT; CDR2 reads FQNNGV. The CDR3 nucleotides are TGTGCCAGCAGCTTAGTTCCGGAGGCTCTAGGGTACTTC. Its translation: CASSLVPEALGYF.

Concerning this clone itself: The sample contains more than one DNA sequence encoding this CDR3. The chain carries TRBV28 and TRBJ2-5, with 7 bases fitting TRBD1. Germline CDR1 MDHEN, CDR2 SYDVKM. The CDR3 spans 13 residues. The junction had 3 bases not matched to a gene; V was cut back by 5 bases and J by 3 bases. CDR3 residues: CASSRTGEETQYF. The CDR3 DNA is TGTGCCAGCAGTAGAACAGGGGAAGAGACCCAGTACTTC.

This chain links TRBV18 with TRBJ2-7; D gene uncertain. The length of the CDR3 is 14 residues. Germline-derived CDR1 and CDR2 are KGHSH and LQKENI. V was trimmed by 4 bases and J by 3 bases, leaving 13 bases between them. The CDR3 DNA sequence: TGTGCCAGCTCACTATCGGACGGCTACTACGAGCAGTACTTC. Protein sequence: CASSLSDGYYEQYF.

This chain connects TRBV6-5 to TRBJ2-1, with D maybe TRBD2 (7 bases). This CDR3 region has 14 residues. V dropped 2 bases and J dropped 7 bases, with 12 bases sitting between them. The germline V gene has CDR1 MNHEY and CDR2 SVGAGI. CDR3 in DNA: TGTGCCAGCAGTTACGGGAGGGGGAAGAATGAGCAGTTCTTC. Protein sequence: CASSYGRGKNEQFF.

The rearrangement links TRBV28 to TRBJ2-7; D gene uncertain. V dropped 6 bases and J dropped 7 bases, with 7 bases sitting between them. This CDR3 is 10 amino acids long. Germline-derived CDR1 and CDR2 are MDHEN and SYDVKM. In nucleotides, the CDR3 is TGTGCCAGCAGGGACCGGGAGCAGTACTTC. Amino acids: CASRDREQYF.

The V and J genes are TRBV2 and TRBJ1-2; no definite D call. The V and J ends lost 7 bases and 5 bases respectively, with 14 bases between them. The CDR3 contains 13 residues. Germline-derived CDR1 and CDR2 are SNHLY and FYNNEI. CDR3 bases: TGTGCCAGCACCGTCCGCGCAGTATATGGCTACACCTTC. The encoded protein is CASTVRAVYGYTF.

J is TRBJ1-1 and V is TRBV6-1, with no clear D. Trimming pared 9 bases from V and 12 bases from J, leaving 11 bases between. This CDR3 contains 9 residues. From germline, CDR1 is MNHNS and CDR2 SASEGT. CDR3 sequence reads: CARTIYTFF. The CDR3 nucleotides are TGTGCCAGAACTATATATACTTTCTTT.

V gene TRBV7-2 combines with J gene TRBJ2-7, with TRBD2 matching 9 bases. There are 15 residues in the CDR3. Losses at the gene ends were 2 bases for V and 2 bases for J; bases not matched to a gene: 4. The germline V gene has CDR1 SGHTA and CDR2 FQGNSA. CDR3 bases: TGTGCCAGCAGCTTAAGGCTAGCGGGGCCCTACGAGCAGTACTTC. Its translation is CASSLRLAGPYEQYF.

The chain links TRBV5-1 to TRBJ1-1, with D tentatively TRBD1 (6 bases). Germline-derived CDR1 and CDR2 are SGHRS and YFSETQ. Trimming removed 0 bases from V and 1 base from J, with 16 bases in between. CDR3 length: 17 amino acids. CDR3 nucleotides: TGCGCCAGCAGCTTGGTCGTAACAGGGAACTCGAACACTGAAGCTTTCTTT. This gives the protein CASSLVVTGNSNTEAFF.

The table lists this clone with a few counts. V usage is TRBV18 and J usage is TRBJ2-7; 9 nucleotides match TRBD1. Germline V lookup: CDR1 KGHSH, CDR2 LQKENI. Trimming removed 3 bases from V and 0 bases from J; junction bases left unmatched: 3. CDR3 length equals 15 residues. The CDR3 loop reads CASSPRTGDSYEQYF. Written as DNA, the CDR3 is TGTGCCAGCTCACCCCGGACAGGGGACTCCTACGAGCAGTACTTC.

This chain links TRBV6-6 with TRBJ2-1, with 7 bases aligning to TRBD1. The CDR3 has 15 amino acids. Germline lookup yields CDR1 MNHNY and CDR2 SVGAGI (reference sequence). Losses at the gene ends were 2 bases for V and 7 bases for J; bases not matched to a gene: 8. The CDR3 coding sequence is TGTGCCAGCAGTTACGGGCAGGGGGTGGGTAATGAGCAGTTCTTC. It encodes CASSYGQGVGNEQFF.

V is TRBV2 and J is TRBJ1-4; the match to TRBD1 covers 8 bases. The V segment lost 5 bases and the J segment 6 bases; nucleotides outside the gene matches: 5. CDR3 length: 14 residues. CDR1 and CDR2 from the germline V gene are SNHLY and FYNNEI. As DNA, the CDR3 is TGTGCCAGCAGTACGGACAGGGTAGATGAAAAACTGTTTTTT. Its translation is CASSTDRVDEKLFF. The whole variable domain, remainder taken from reference TRBV2 and TRBJ1-4, is EPEVTQTPSHQVTQMGQEVILRCVPISNHLYFYWYRQILGQKVEFLVSFYNNEISEKSEIFDDQFSVERPDGSNFTLKIRSTKLEDSAMYFCASSTDRVDEKLFFGSGTQLSVL.

The chain uses TRBV6-6 and TRBJ2-7; 9 bases line up with TRBD2. Germline trimming cut 2 bases from V and 0 bases from J; bases unmatched to any gene: 5. The CDR3 is 16 amino acids. The germline V gene has CDR1 MNHNY and CDR2 SVGAGI (reference sequence). The CDR3 region is CASSYTAGGPSYEQYF. For the CDR3, the DNA is TGTGCCAGCAGTTACACAGCGGGAGGTCCCTCCTACGAGCAGTACTTC.

The chain couples TRBV5-1 to TRBJ2-1; 7 bases agree with TRBD2. The CDR3 sequence is 13 residues long. Germline V lookup: CDR1 SGHRS, CDR2 YFSETQ. Trimming cost V 0 bases and J 7 bases; bases outside gene matches: 1. Here the CDR3 DNA reads TGCGCCAGCAGCTTGGGAGCGGGGAATGAGCAGTTCTTC. It translates to CASSLGAGNEQFF.

This clone has only one observation. The rearrangement links TRBV19 to TRBJ1-5; 8 bases line up with TRBD1. The CDR3 consists of 16 residues. The trim removed 3 bases at V and 6 bases at J, leaving 10 bases unmatched. Per germline, CDR1 LNHDA and CDR2 SQIVND (reference sequence). CDR3 in amino acids: CASSIWQTGDRQPQHF. As DNA, the CDR3 is TGTGCCAGTAGTATTTGGCAGACAGGGGATCGTCAGCCCCAGCATTTT.

The genes are TRBV5-1 and TRBJ2-1; D is ambiguous. V shed 0 bases and J shed 10 bases, with 11 bases lying between them. This CDR3 comprises 13 residues. Germline V gene sequence: CDR1 SGHRS, CDR2 YFSETQ. CDR3 region: CASSLDLGWEQFF. DNA of the CDR3: TGCGCCAGCAGCTTGGACCTAGGCTGGGAGCAGTTCTTC.

The V call is TRBV11-2, the J call TRBJ2-6; possibly TRBD1 for D (5 bases). This CDR3 contains 15 residues. V lost 3 bases to trimming and J lost 3 bases, with 9 bases between them. CDR1 is SGHAT and CDR2 is FQNNGV in the germline V gene. Here the CDR3 DNA reads TGTGCCAGCAGCTTTTTCAGGGTTGGGGCCAACGTCCTGACTTTC. As protein: CASSFFRVGANVLTF. The full variable domain, rest sourced from reference TRBV11-2 and TRBJ2-6, is EAGVAQSPRYKIIEKRQSVAFWCNPISGHATLYWYQQILGQGPKLLIQFQNNGVVDDSQLPKDRFSAERLKGVDSTLKIQPAKLEDSAVYLCASSFFRVGANVLTFGAGSRLTVL.

The chain joins TRBV5-6 to TRBJ1-1, with D possibly matching TRBD1 (6 bases). Germline CDR1 SGHDT, CDR2 YYEEEE. The CDR3 extends over 14 amino acids. V was trimmed by 0 bases and J by 3 bases, leaving 9 bases between them. The CDR3 DNA is TGTGCCAGCAGCTTGGACAGGGAGCACACTGAAGCTTTCTTT. This codes for CASSLDREHTEAFF.

V is TRBV15 and J is TRBJ2-2, with D perhaps TRBD2 (6 bases). This CDR3 is built from 16 residues. Trimming shortened V by 2 bases and J by 7 bases, and 17 bases separated the two germline ends. From germline, CDR1 is LNHNV and CDR2 YYDKDF (reference sequence). CDR3 coding DNA: TGTGCCACCAGCAGACCCCCGTTGGGGGGAGGCGGGGAGCTGTTTTTT. It yields the protein CATSRPPLGGGGELFF.

The chain combines TRBV19 with TRBJ1-3; 10 nucleotides match TRBD1. There are 16 residues in the CDR3. The ends lost 4 bases at V and 0 bases at J; junction bases unmatched: 3. Germline lookup yields CDR1 LNHDA and CDR2 SQIVND (reference sequence). The CDR3 sequence: CASSTGTGASGNTIYF. CDR3 DNA: TGTGCCAGTAGTACCGGGACAGGGGCCTCTGGAAACACCATATATTTT. The entire variable domain, with the rest obtained from reference TRBV19 and TRBJ1-3, is as follows: DGGITQSPKYLFRKEGQNVTLSCEQNLNHDAMYWYRQDPGQGLRLIYYSQIVNDFQKGDIAEGYSVSREKKESFPLTVTSAQKNPTAFYLCASSTGTGASGNTIYFGEGSWLTVV.